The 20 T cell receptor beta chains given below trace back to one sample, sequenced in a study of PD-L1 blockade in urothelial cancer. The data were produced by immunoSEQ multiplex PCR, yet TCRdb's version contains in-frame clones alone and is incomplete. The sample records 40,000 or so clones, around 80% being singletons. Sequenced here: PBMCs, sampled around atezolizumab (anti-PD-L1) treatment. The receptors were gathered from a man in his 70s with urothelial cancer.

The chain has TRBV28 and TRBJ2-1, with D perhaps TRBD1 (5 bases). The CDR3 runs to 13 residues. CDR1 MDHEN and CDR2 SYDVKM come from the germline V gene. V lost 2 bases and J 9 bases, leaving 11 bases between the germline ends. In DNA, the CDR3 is TGTGCCAGCAGTTTAAGTTTGCAGGGTGAGCAGTTCTTC. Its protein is CASSLSLQGEQFF.

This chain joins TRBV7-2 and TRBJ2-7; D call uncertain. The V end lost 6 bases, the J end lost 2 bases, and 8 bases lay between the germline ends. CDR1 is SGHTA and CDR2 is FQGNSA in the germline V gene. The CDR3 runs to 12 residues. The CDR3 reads CASSRRAYEQYF. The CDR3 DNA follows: TGTGCCAGCAGTCGACGGGCCTACGAGCAGTACTTC.

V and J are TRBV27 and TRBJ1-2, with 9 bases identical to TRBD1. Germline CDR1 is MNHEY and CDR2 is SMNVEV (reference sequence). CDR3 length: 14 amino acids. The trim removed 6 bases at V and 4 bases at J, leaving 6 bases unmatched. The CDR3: CASSLQGAAYGYTF. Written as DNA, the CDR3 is TGTGCCAGCAGCCTACAGGGGGCTGCCTATGGCTACACCTTC.

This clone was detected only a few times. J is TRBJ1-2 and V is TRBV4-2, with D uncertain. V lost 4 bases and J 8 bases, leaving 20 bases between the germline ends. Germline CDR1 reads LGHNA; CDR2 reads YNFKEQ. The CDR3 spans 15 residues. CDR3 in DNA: TGTGCCAGCAGCCGAGGGTTTGGGGAGTTGGGAGGCTACACCTTC. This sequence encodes CASSRGFGELGGYTF.

CDR3 region: CASSLGSIGGRTDTQYF. The CDR3 region has the DNA TGCGCCAGCAGCTTGGGGTCTATAGGGGGTCGCACAGATACGCAGTATTTT. The V call is TRBV5-1, the J call TRBJ2-3, with D perhaps matching TRBD1 (6 bases). This CDR3 is built from 17 residues. Germline CDR1 and CDR2: SGHRS and YFSETQ. Deletions cut 0 bases from V and 1 base from J, with 15 bases between.

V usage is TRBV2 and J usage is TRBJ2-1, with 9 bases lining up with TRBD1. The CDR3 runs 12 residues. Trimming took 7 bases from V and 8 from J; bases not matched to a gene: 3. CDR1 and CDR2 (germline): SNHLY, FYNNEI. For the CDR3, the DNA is TGTGCCAGCATTAGGACAGGGGATGAGCAGTTCTTC. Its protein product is CASIRTGDEQFF.

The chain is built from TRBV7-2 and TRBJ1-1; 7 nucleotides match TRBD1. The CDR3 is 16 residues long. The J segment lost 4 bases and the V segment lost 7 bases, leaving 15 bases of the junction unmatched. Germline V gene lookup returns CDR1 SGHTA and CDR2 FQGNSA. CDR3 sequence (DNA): TGTGCCAGCACCCCATACAGGGGTGAATCATTCACTGAAGCTTTCTTT. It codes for CASTPYRGESFTEAFF. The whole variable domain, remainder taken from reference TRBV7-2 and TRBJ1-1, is GAGVSQSPSNKVTEKGKDVELRCDPISGHTALYWYRQSLGQGLEFLIYFQGNSAPDKSGLPSDRFSAERTGGSVSTLTIQRTQQEDSAVYLCASTPYRGESFTEAFFGQGTRLTVV.

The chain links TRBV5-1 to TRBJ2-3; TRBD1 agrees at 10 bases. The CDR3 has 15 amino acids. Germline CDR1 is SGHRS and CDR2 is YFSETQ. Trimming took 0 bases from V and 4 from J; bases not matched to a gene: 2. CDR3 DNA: TGCGCCAGCAGCTTGGTCGGACAGGGGGCAGATACGCAGTATTTT. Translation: CASSLVGQGADTQYF.

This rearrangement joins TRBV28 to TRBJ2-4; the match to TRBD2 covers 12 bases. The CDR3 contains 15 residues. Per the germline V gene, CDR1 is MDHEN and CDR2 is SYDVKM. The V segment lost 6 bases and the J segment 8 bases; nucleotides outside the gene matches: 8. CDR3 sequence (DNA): TGTGCCAGCAGAAGAACTAGCGGGAGGTTACACATTCAGTACTTC. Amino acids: CASRRTSGRLHIQYF.

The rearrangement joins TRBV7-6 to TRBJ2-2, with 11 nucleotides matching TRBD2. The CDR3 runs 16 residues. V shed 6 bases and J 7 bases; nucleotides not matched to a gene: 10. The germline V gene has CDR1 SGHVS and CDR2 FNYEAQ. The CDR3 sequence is CASRNRLAGRGGELFF. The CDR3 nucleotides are TGTGCCAGCAGAAATCGACTAGCGGGAAGGGGCGGGGAGCTGTTTTTT. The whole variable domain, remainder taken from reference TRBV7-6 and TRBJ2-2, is GAGVSQSPRYKVTKRGQDVALRCDPISGHVSLYWYRQALGQGPEFLTYFNYEAQQDKSGLPNDRFSAERPEGSISTLTIQRTEQRDSAMYRCASRNRLAGRGGELFFGEGSRLTVL.

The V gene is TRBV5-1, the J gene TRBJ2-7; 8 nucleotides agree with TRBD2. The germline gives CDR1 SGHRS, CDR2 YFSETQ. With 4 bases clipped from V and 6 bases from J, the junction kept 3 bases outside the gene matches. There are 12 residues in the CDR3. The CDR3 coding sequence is TGCGCCAGCAGCCCGGGGGGGGCCGAGCAGTACTTC. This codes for CASSPGGAEQYF.

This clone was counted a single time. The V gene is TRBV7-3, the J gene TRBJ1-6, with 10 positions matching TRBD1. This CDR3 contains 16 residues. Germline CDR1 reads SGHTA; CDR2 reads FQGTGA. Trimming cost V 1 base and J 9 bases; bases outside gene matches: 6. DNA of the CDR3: TGTGCCAGCAGCTTAAACCGACAGGGGGCAGGTTCACCCCTCCACTTT. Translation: CASSLNRQGAGSPLHF.

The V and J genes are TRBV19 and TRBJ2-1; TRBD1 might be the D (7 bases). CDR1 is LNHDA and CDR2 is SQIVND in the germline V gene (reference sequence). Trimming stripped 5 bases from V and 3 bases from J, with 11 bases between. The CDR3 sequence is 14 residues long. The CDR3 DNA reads TGTGCCAGTAGTCATCAGGGGGGCTACAATGAGCAGTTCTTC. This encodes CASSHQGGYNEQFF.

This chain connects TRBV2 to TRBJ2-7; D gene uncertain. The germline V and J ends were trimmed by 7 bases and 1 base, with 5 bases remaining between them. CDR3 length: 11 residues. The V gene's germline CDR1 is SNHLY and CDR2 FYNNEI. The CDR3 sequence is CASTSSYEQYF. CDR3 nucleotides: TGTGCCAGCACTTCGTCCTACGAGCAGTACTTC.

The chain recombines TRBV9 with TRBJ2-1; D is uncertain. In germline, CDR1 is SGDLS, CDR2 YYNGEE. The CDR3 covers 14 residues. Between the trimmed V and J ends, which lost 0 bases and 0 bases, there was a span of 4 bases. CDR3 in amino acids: CASSVAVSYNEQFF. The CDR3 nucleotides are TGTGCCAGCAGCGTAGCGGTCTCCTACAATGAGCAGTTCTTC.

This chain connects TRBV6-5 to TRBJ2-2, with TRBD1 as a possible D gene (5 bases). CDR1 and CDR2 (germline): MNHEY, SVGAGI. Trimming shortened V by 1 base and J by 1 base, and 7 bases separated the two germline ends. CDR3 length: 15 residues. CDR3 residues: CASSYLGQNTGELFF. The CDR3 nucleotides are TGTGCCAGCAGTTACTTAGGACAGAACACCGGGGAGCTGTTTTTT.

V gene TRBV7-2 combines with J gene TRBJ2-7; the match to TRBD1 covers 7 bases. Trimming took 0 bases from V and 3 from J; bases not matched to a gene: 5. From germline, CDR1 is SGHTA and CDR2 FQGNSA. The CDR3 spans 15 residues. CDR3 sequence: CASSLANDRVYEQYF. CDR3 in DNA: TGTGCCAGCAGCTTAGCGAACGACAGGGTCTACGAGCAGTACTTC.

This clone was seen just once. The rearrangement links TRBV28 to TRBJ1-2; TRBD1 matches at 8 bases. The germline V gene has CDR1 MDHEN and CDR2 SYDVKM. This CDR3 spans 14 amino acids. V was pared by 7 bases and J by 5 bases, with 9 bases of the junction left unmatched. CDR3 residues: CASTPQGGRYGYTF. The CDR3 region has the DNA TGTGCCAGCACGCCACAGGGGGGGAGGTATGGCTACACCTTC.

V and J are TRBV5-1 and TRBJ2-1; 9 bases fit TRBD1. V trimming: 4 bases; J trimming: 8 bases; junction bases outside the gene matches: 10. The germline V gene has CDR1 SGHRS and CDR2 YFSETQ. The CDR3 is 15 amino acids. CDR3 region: CASSPVKGDRDEQFF. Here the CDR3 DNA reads TGCGCCAGCAGCCCAGTAAAGGGGGACAGGGATGAGCAGTTCTTC.

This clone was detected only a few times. The CDR3 DNA follows: TGTGCCATCAGTGGGGCACGAGGCGGCCCCTGGACTAGCGGGAGGGCCGGCGGGGAGCTGTTTTTT. It specifies CAISGARGGPWTSGRAGGELFF. This chain joins TRBV10-3 and TRBJ2-2; 15 nucleotides align to TRBD2. CDR1 and CDR2 (germline): ENHRY, SYGVKD. The CDR3 spans 22 residues. V gave up 4 bases and J gave up 7 bases; unmatched junction bases: 22.